This TCR beta chain was observed in a study of T cells in Graves' hyperthyroidism and ophthalmopathy. Whole-study context: Peripheral blood was taken when the disease was first diagnosed, before any treatment began.

The length of the CDR3 is 15 residues. Germline V gives CDR1 DFQATT, CDR2 SNEGSKA (reference sequence). Trimming removed 8 bases at V and 0 bases at J, with 17 bases between. This clonotype was detected once. What it recognizes is unknown. Study-level results: Most expanded thyroid clonotypes above 0.001 recurred in blood.

The source material, RNA transcripts, was used to amplify TCR beta CDR3 regions. Researchers ran a first-round RT-PCR on the TCR CDR3 using the HTBI primer set. In TCRdb, the multiplex PCR reads were re-called with MiXCR into one record per CDR3 protein. The table shows about 640,000 distinct CDR3 sequences, with about 20% occurring only once. This TCR was recovered from a man aged 25-40 years with Graves' ophthalmopathy. The sequencing sample was made of blood. The chain is built from TRBV20-1 and TRBJ2-1; D is ambiguous. As DNA, the CDR3 is TGCAGTTCCTCAGGAGCTTCAAGCTCCTACAATGAGCAGTTCTTC. It specifies CSSSGASSSYNEQFF.